One sample yielded the 32 T cell receptor beta chains listed below, sequenced in a study of blood T cell repertoires in COVID-19. The method was immunoSEQ multiplex PCR; TCRdb's version includes in-frame clones alone and lacks a portion of them. The data contain about 50,000 clones, more than 70% of them singletons. The sample consisted of peripheral blood. The source is a human donor in a cohort sampled during active COVID-19.

This chain uses TRBV7-8 with TRBJ1-6; tentatively, D is TRBD1 (6 bases). V gave up 7 bases and J gave up 10 bases, with 20 bases separating them. The CDR3 runs to 15 residues. Germline-derived CDR1 and CDR2 are SGHVS and FQNEAQ. CDR3 coding DNA: TGTGCCAGCATACCCTCGGTTGGACAGTCATCACCCCTCCACTTT. It codes for CASIPSVGQSSPLHF. The full variable domain, rest sourced from reference TRBV7-8 and TRBJ1-6, is GAGVSQSPRYKVAKRGQDVALRCDPISGHVSLFWYQQALGQGPEFLTYFQNEAQLDKSGLPSDRFFAERPEGSVSTLKIQRTQQEDSAVYLCASIPSVGQSSPLHFGNGTRLTVT.

The chain joins TRBV12-3 or TRBV12-4 to TRBJ2-3; maybe TRBD2 (7 bases). The CDR3 contains 12 residues. V lost 8 bases and J lost 4, with 10 bases in between. The CDR3 loop reads CASGGAADTQYF. Written as DNA, the CDR3 is TGTGCCAGCGGGGGGGCGGCAGATACGCAGTATTTT.

V usage is TRBV15 and J usage is TRBJ2-5, with TRBD2 matching 7 bases. The germline V gene encodes CDR1 LNHNV and CDR2 YYDKDF (reference sequence). V lost 0 bases, J lost 1 base, and 2 bases stayed unmatched. This CDR3 spans 15 amino acids. The CDR3 reads CATSREPSGQETQYF. The DNA for the CDR3 is TGTGCCACCAGCAGAGAACCTAGCGGCCAAGAGACCCAGTACTTC.

The chain employs TRBV18 and TRBJ2-1; 9 bases line up with TRBD2. CDR1 and CDR2 (germline): KGHSH, LQKENI. The CDR3 covers 17 residues. V shed 4 bases, J shed 4 bases, and the junction held 11 bases outside the gene matches. The CDR3 region is CASSLQGPSGAYNEQFF. The CDR3 coding sequence is TGTGCCAGCTCACTTCAGGGCCCTAGCGGGGCGTACAATGAGCAGTTCTTC.

V gene TRBV4-1 combines with J gene TRBJ2-6; D possibly corresponds to TRBD1 (6 bases). The germline V gene encodes CDR1 MGHRA and CDR2 YSYEKL. CDR3 length: 16 amino acids. V dropped 5 bases and J dropped 1 base, with 12 bases sitting between them. The CDR3 loop reads CASSGTSISGANVLTF. The CDR3 DNA reads as TGCGCCAGCAGCGGGACATCCATTTCTGGGGCCAACGTCCTGACTTTC.

This chain connects TRBV18 to TRBJ1-2; D ambiguous. Germline-derived CDR1 and CDR2 are KGHSH and LQKENI. Trimming took 6 bases from V and 1 from J, leaving 15 bases between them. The CDR3 spans 15 residues. The CDR3, as DNA: TGTGCCAGCTCGATCAGGTCAGGATTTAACTATGGCTACACCTTC. Translating gives CASSIRSGFNYGYTF.

V usage is TRBV30 and J usage is TRBJ1-4, with no clear D. Germline CDR1 and CDR2: GTSNPN and SVGIG (reference sequence). This CDR3 comprises 14 residues. Trimming pared 2 bases from V and 7 bases from J, leaving 14 bases between. The CDR3 DNA reads TGTGCCTGGAGTAAGGCGGCAATAGGTGAAAAACTGTTTTTT. Its translation: CAWSKAAIGEKLFF.

This sequence joins TRBV19 and TRBJ2-5; 7 bases line up with TRBD1. The CDR3 totals 14 residues. The germline V gene encodes CDR1 LNHDA and CDR2 SQIVND (reference sequence). V was pared by 6 bases and J by 5 bases, with 9 bases of the junction left unmatched. The CDR3 nucleotides read TGTGCCAGTAGGAACAGGGGTAGTTTGGAGACCCAGTACTTC. Protein sequence: CASRNRGSLETQYF.

V gene TRBV27 combines with J gene TRBJ2-1, with 11 bases matching TRBD1. Germline CDR1 reads MNHEY; CDR2 reads SMNVEV (reference sequence). The trim removed 4 bases at V and 6 bases at J, leaving 5 bases unmatched. The CDR3 runs to 15 residues. CDR3 in DNA: TGTGCCAGCAGTTCACGGGACAGGGGGTTCAATGAGCAGTTCTTC. As protein: CASSSRDRGFNEQFF.

The chain has TRBV11-2 and TRBJ2-5, with 12 bases matching TRBD2. The V segment lost 5 bases and the J segment 4 bases; nucleotides outside the gene matches: 5. Germline values: CDR1 SGHAT, CDR2 FQNNGV. This CDR3 is built from 15 residues. Here the CDR3 reads CASSLAGGPGETQYF. For the CDR3, the DNA is TGTGCCAGCAGCCTAGCGGGGGGGCCAGGAGAGACCCAGTACTTC. The whole variable domain, remainder taken from reference TRBV11-2 and TRBJ2-5, is EAGVAQSPRYKIIEKRQSVAFWCNPISGHATLYWYQQILGQGPKLLIQFQNNGVVDDSQLPKDRFSAERLKGVDSTLKIQPAKLEDSAVYLCASSLAGGPGETQYFGPGTRLLVL.

The V and J genes are TRBV27 and TRBJ2-1; 9 nucleotides align to TRBD1. Trimming at V came to 3 bases and at J to 7 bases, leaving 7 bases not matched to a gene. This CDR3 is 15 amino acids long. Germline lookup yields CDR1 MNHEY and CDR2 SMNVEV (reference sequence). This CDR3 reads CASSFGTGTSNEQFF. DNA of the CDR3: TGTGCCAGCAGTTTTGGGACAGGGACTTCTAATGAGCAGTTCTTC.

The chain employs TRBV19 and TRBJ1-2; 10 bases agree with TRBD1. Trimming cost V 10 bases and J 5 bases; bases outside gene matches: 10. The CDR3 runs 14 residues. The V gene's germline CDR1 is LNHDA and CDR2 SQIVND (reference sequence). The CDR3: CATSRDRGDYGYTF. DNA for the CDR3: TGTGCCACAAGCCGGGACAGGGGTGATTATGGCTACACCTTC. The full variable domain, completed using reference TRBV19 and TRBJ1-2, is DGGITQSPKYLFRKEGQNVTLSCEQNLNHDAMYWYRQDPGQGLRLIYYSQIVNDFQKGDIAEGYSVSREKKESFPLTVTSAQKNPTAFYLCATSRDRGDYGYTFGSGTRLTVV.

The V call is TRBV4-3, the J call TRBJ2-7; 8 bases are shared with TRBD1. The CDR3 sequence is 15 residues long. Germline V gene sequence: CDR1 LGHNA, CDR2 YSLEER. V shed 3 bases and J 6 bases; nucleotides not matched to a gene: 10. The CDR3 protein is CASSQETGTGVEQYF. In DNA, the CDR3 is TGCGCCAGCAGCCAGGAGACCGGGACAGGAGTCGAGCAGTACTTC.

The rearrangement uses TRBV5-1 and TRBJ2-5; TRBD2 matches at 8 bases. In germline, CDR1 is SGHRS, CDR2 YFSETQ. After removal of 0 bases from V and 7 bases from J, the junction contained 11 bases not matched to a gene. This CDR3 contains 16 residues. CDR3 amino acids: CASSLGLASSLGTQYF. The DNA for the CDR3 is TGCGCCAGCAGCTTGGGACTAGCGAGTTCCCTGGGGACCCAGTACTTC. The whole variable domain, remainder taken from reference TRBV5-1 and TRBJ2-5, is KAGVTQTPRYLIKTRGQQVTLSCSPISGHRSVSWYQQTPGQGLQFLFEYFSETQRNKGNFPGRFSGRQFSNSRSEMNVSTLELGDSALYLCASSLGLASSLGTQYFGPGTRLLVL.

This clone was counted only a few times. The J gene is TRBJ1-1, the V gene TRBV10-3; D uncertain. The CDR3 contains 15 residues. Trimming removed 0 bases from V and 0 bases from J, with 8 bases in between. The germline gives CDR1 ENHRY, CDR2 SYGVKD. This CDR3 reads CAISESIQVNTEAFF. The CDR3 coding sequence is TGTGCCATCAGTGAGTCGATTCAGGTGAACACTGAAGCTTTCTTT.

The chain uses TRBV6-2 or TRBV6-3 and TRBJ1-2, with a weak D call TRBD1 (5 bases). Trimming left V 2 bases short and J 4 bases short, with 8 bases between. The V gene's germline CDR1 is MNHEY and CDR2 SVGEGT. The CDR3 totals 13 residues. The chain's CDR3 is CASSYRQGYGYTF. The DNA of the CDR3 is TGTGCCAGCAGTTACCGGCAGGGCTATGGCTACACCTTC.

This clone was counted a few times. The rearrangement links TRBV9 to TRBJ2-7, with 7 bases matching TRBD1. Germline CDR1 reads SGDLS; CDR2 reads YYNGEE. V shed 3 bases, J shed 2 bases, and the junction held 8 bases outside the gene matches. The CDR3 totals 15 residues. The CDR3 nucleotides read TGTGCCAGCAGCGCTTCAGGGGGTATGACCTACGAGCAGTACTTC. This translates into CASSASGGMTYEQYF.

The chain is built from TRBV4-1 and TRBJ1-5; D is possibly TRBD1 (5 bases). The CDR3 length is 16 residues. V was clipped by 3 bases and J by 4 bases, with 16 bases between them. The germline V gene encodes CDR1 MGHRA and CDR2 YSYEKL. CDR3 sequence reads: CASSQVVAGQNQPQHF. CDR3 in DNA: TGCGCCAGCAGCCAGGTTGTTGCAGGGCAGAATCAGCCCCAGCATTTT.

The chain carries TRBV7-9 and TRBJ2-2; a weak D match, TRBD1 (6 bases). The CDR3 loop spans 13 amino acids. The V gene's germline CDR1 is SEHNR and CDR2 FQNEAQ (reference sequence). The ends were cut back, 1 base at V and 6 bases at J, with 6 bases in the middle. The CDR3 DNA sequence: TGTGCCAGCAGCTTAGAGGGGGCCGGGGAGCTGTTTTTT. Translating it yields CASSLEGAGELFF.

The rearrangement links TRBV27 to TRBJ1-2, with 11 bases that match TRBD1. The CDR3 length is 15 residues. In germline, CDR1 is MNHEY, CDR2 SMNVEV (reference sequence). Trimming took 4 bases from V and 7 from J; bases not matched to a gene: 8. The CDR3 loop is CASSWSGTGGSGYTF. CDR3 DNA sequence: TGTGCCAGCAGTTGGTCCGGGACAGGGGGGTCTGGCTACACCTTC.

V is TRBV10-2 and J is TRBJ1-2; TRBD1 matches 8 bases. This CDR3 spans 14 amino acids. Germline V gives CDR1 WSHSY, CDR2 SAAADI. Trimming took 5 bases from V and 3 from J; bases not matched to a gene: 5. CDR3 protein: CASSRAGGDYGYTF. DNA of the CDR3: TGCGCCAGCAGTCGGGCAGGGGGCGACTATGGCTACACCTTC.

This chain joins TRBV7-2 and TRBJ2-7; 11 nucleotides agree with TRBD2. With 1 base clipped from V and 4 bases from J, the junction kept 3 bases outside the gene matches. The CDR3 is made up of 15 amino acids. Germline V lookup: CDR1 SGHTA, CDR2 FQGNSA. The CDR3 loop is CASSLGSSGGYEQYF. CDR3 coding DNA: TGTGCCAGCAGCTTAGGGTCTAGCGGGGGGTACGAGCAGTACTTC. The whole variable domain, filled in from reference TRBV7-2 and TRBJ2-7, reads GAGVSQSPSNKVTEKGKDVELRCDPISGHTALYWYRQSLGQGLEFLIYFQGNSAPDKSGLPSDRFSAERTGGSVSTLTIQRTQQEDSAVYLCASSLGSSGGYEQYFGPGTRLTVT.

The chain uses TRBV15 and TRBJ2-3; unclear D gene. Germline V gene data show CDR1 as LNHNV and CDR2 as YYDKDF (reference sequence). This CDR3 is built from 15 residues. The ends were cut back, 4 bases at V and 4 bases at J, with 15 bases in the middle. The CDR3 DNA sequence: TGTGCCACCAGCATAAGACACCCCAGCCCAGATACGCAGTATTTT. Encoded protein: CATSIRHPSPDTQYF.

This clone appeared a single time. This rearrangement joins TRBV10-3 to TRBJ1-1, with 8 bases identical to TRBD1. CDR3 length equals 14 residues. In germline, CDR1 is ENHRY, CDR2 SYGVKD. V lost 6 bases, J lost 1 base, and 4 bases stayed unmatched. CDR3 in DNA: TGTGCCATCAGCCCGGGACAGGCGAACACTGAAGCTTTCTTT. The encoded protein is CAISPGQANTEAFF.

The J gene is TRBJ1-4, the V gene TRBV29-1; TRBD1 aligns across 7 bases. The V gene's germline CDR1 is SQVTM and CDR2 ANQGSEA. The V segment lost 6 bases and the J segment 7 bases; nucleotides outside the gene matches: 11. This CDR3 comprises 14 residues. The CDR3 protein is CSVSGDSLGEKLFF. The CDR3 DNA sequence: TGCAGCGTCTCCGGGGACAGCCTCGGTGAAAAACTGTTTTTT.

The V and J genes are TRBV9 and TRBJ2-7; D perhaps matches TRBD1 (5 bases). Trimming cost V 0 bases and J 0 bases, with 13 bases left between them. Germline values: CDR1 SGDLS, CDR2 YYNGEE. The CDR3 length is 16 residues. This chain's CDR3 is CASSVDPGPSSYEQYF. CDR3 nucleotides: TGTGCCAGCAGCGTAGATCCAGGGCCCTCCTCCTACGAGCAGTACTTC.

The chain recombines TRBV18 with TRBJ2-7; 7 bases match TRBD1. Germline-derived CDR1 and CDR2 are KGHSH and LQKENI. The CDR3 loop spans 12 amino acids. Trimming at V came to 5 bases and at J to 6 bases, leaving 4 bases not matched to a gene. The CDR3 is CASSGTVSEQYF. The DNA for the CDR3 is TGTGCCAGCTCAGGGACAGTCAGCGAGCAGTACTTC.

The chain has TRBV20-1 and TRBJ2-1; the D gene is possibly TRBD2 (6 bases). The CDR3 has 11 amino acids. Trimming left V 5 bases short and J 9 bases short, with 11 bases between. CDR1 and CDR2 from the germline V gene are DFQATT and SNEGSKA (reference sequence). The CDR3 sequence is CSAQGGGEQFF. The CDR3 region has the DNA TGCAGTGCTCAGGGAGGTGGTGAGCAGTTCTTC.

The CDR3 DNA follows: TGTGCCAGCAGCGTATCCACGAGGCGGGAAGAGACCCAGTACTTC. Translation: CASSVSTRREETQYF. This chain uses TRBV9 with TRBJ2-5; TRBD2 might be the D (5 bases). The CDR3 totals 15 residues. Germline V gene lookup returns CDR1 SGDLS and CDR2 YYNGEE. Trimming took off 1 base at V and 3 bases at J, with 13 bases between the two ends.

The gene calls are TRBV2 and TRBJ1-6; TRBD1 matches at 9 bases. V shed 6 bases and J 2 bases; nucleotides not matched to a gene: 2. The CDR3 spans 15 residues. Germline assignment: CDR1 SNHLY and CDR2 FYNNEI. The CDR3 nucleotides are TGTGCCAGCAGCCGACAGGGGGCCTATAATTCACCCCTCCACTTT. Amino acids: CASSRQGAYNSPLHF.

The genes are TRBV20-1 and TRBJ1-2, with D perhaps matching TRBD1 (6 bases). The CDR3 loop spans 13 amino acids. The germline V and J ends were trimmed by 3 bases and 2 bases, with 10 bases remaining between them. From germline, CDR1 is DFQATT and CDR2 SNEGSKA (reference sequence). CDR3 coding DNA: TGCAGTGCTAGTCGGGACACCAACTATGGCTACACCTTC. Residues: CSASRDTNYGYTF.

The chain is built from TRBV12-3 or TRBV12-4 and TRBJ1-5, with TRBD1 matching over 7 bases. Trimming cost V 7 bases and J 9 bases; bases outside gene matches: 9. The CDR3 totals 13 residues. CDR3 sequence: CASTSGGVSPQHF. DNA of the CDR3: TGTGCCAGCACCTCAGGGGGTGTTTCGCCCCAGCATTTT.